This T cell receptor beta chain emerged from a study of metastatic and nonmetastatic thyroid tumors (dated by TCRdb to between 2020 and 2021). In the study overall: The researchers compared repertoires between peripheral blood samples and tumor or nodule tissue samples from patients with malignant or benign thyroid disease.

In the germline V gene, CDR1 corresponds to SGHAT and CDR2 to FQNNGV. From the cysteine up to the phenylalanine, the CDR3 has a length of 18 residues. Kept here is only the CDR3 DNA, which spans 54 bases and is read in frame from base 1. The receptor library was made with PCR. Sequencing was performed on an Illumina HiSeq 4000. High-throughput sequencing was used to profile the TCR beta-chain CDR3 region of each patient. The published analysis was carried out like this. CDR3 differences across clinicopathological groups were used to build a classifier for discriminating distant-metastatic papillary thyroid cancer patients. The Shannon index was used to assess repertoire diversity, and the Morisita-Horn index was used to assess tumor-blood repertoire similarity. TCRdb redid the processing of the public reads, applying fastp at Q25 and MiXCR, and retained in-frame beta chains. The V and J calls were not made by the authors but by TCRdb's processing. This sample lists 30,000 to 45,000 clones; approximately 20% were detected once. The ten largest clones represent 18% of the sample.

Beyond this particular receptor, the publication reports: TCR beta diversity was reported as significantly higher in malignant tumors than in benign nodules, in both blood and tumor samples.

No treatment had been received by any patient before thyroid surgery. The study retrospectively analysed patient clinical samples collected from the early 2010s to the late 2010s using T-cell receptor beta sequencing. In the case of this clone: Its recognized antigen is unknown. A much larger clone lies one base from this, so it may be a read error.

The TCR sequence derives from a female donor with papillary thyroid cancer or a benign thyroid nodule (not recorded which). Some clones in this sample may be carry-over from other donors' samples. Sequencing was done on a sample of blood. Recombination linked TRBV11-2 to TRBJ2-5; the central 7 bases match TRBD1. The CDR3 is CAGTIDRTRQGIQETHYF. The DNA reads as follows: TGTGCCGGCACTATAGACCGTACAAGACAGGGCATCCAAGAGACCCATTACTTC.